The rows below give T cell receptor beta chains drawn from one sample of a study of cytomegalovirus exposure and HLA in healthy donors. Sequencing used immunoSEQ multiplex PCR; TCRdb keeps in-frame clones, though not all of them. The repertoire table contains some 200,000 clones. Source material: PBMCs. These receptors originate from a girl aged 2 to 9 in good health and CMV-seropositive. The CDR3 runs from the conserved cysteine through the conserved F or W. Fields, in order: V gene, J gene, D gene, CDR3 protein, CDR3 DNA. A D gene is named only where the DNA matches it firmly.

v_gene: TRBV7-2
j_gene: TRBJ1-5
d_gene: NA
CDR3aa: CASREPGENQPQHF
CDR3nt: TGTGCCAGCAGAGAGCCAGGGGAAAATCAGCCCCAGCATTTT

v_gene: TRBV5-1
j_gene: TRBJ1-4
d_gene: NA
CDR3aa: CASSEDTVNEKLFF
CDR3nt: TGCGCCAGCAGCGAGGACACTGTTAATGAAAAACTGTTTTTT

v_gene: TRBV2
j_gene: TRBJ2-7
d_gene: TRBD2
CDR3aa: CASSSSTSGRIYEQYF
CDR3nt: TGTGCCAGCAGTTCGAGCACTAGCGGGAGGATCTACGAGCAGTACTTC

v_gene: TRBV13
j_gene: TRBJ2-1
d_gene: TRBD2
CDR3aa: CASSLFSRGSGRALNEQFF
CDR3nt: TGTGCCAGCAGCTTATTTTCCAGGGGTTCCGGGAGGGCACTCAATGAGCAGTTCTTC

v_gene: TRBV10-2
j_gene: TRBJ2-7
d_gene: TRBD1
CDR3aa: CASSGDRAQSFLYEQYF
CDR3nt: TGCGCCAGCAGTGGGGACAGGGCACAGTCTTTCCTATACGAGCAGTACTTC

v_gene: TRBV2
j_gene: TRBJ1-4
d_gene: TRBD1
CDR3aa: CASNTGQFNEKLFF
CDR3nt: TGTGCCAGCAATACGGGACAGTTTAATGAAAAACTGTTTTTT

v_gene: TRBV27
j_gene: TRBJ2-2
d_gene: TRBD1
CDR3aa: CASSPGQGVRGELFF
CDR3nt: TGTGCCAGCAGCCCGGGACAGGGAGTAAGGGGGGAGCTGTTTTTT

v_gene: TRBV28
j_gene: TRBJ2-1
d_gene: TRBD2
CDR3aa: CASSFELAGENEQFF
CDR3nt: TGTGCCAGCAGTTTCGAACTAGCGGGAGAAAATGAGCAGTTCTTC

v_gene: TRBV28
j_gene: TRBJ2-7
d_gene: NA
CDR3aa: CASSSGLTYEQYF
CDR3nt: TGTGCCAGCAGTAGCGGGCTAACCTACGAGCAGTACTTC

v_gene: TRBV5-5
j_gene: TRBJ1-5
d_gene: NA
CDR3aa: CASSLADRVYSNQPQHF
CDR3nt: TGTGCCAGCAGCTTGGCCGATCGGGTATATAGCAATCAGCCCCAGCATTTT

v_gene: TRBV11-2
j_gene: TRBJ1-2
d_gene: NA
CDR3aa: CASSLAPENYGYTF
CDR3nt: TGTGCCAGCAGCTTAGCTCCTGAGAACTATGGCTACACCTTC